This is a list of T cell receptor beta chains from one sample in a study of shared clonotypes between healthy human individuals. Sequenced by immunoSEQ multiplex PCR; TCRdb stores in-frame clones only, minus some. The top ten clones hold approximately 1.2% of a sample with about 1,900,000 clones, about 95% of them seen once. Sequencing was done on a sample of naive CD8+ T cells sorted from blood. The source is a young man in good health. CDR3s include the opening cysteine and the closing phenylalanine or tryptophan. The D gene is left open where the match is weak. The listing skips clone size in some rows; elsewhere it reads once, few, many or a size class.

V: TRBV29-1
J: TRBJ2-1
size: once
D: TRBD2
CDR3: CSSGLAEYNEQFF
DNA: TGCAGCTCGGGACTAGCGGAGTACAATGAGCAGTTCTTC

V: TRBV14
J: TRBJ1-2
size: -
D: -
CDR3: CASSPTRQVLYGYTF
DNA: TGTGCCAGCAGCCCAACCCGACAGGTACTCTATGGCTACACCTTC

V: TRBV4-1
J: TRBJ2-2
size: -
D: TRBD1
CDR3: CASSQDPAGGIGELFF
DNA: TGCGCCAGCAGCCAAGATCCGGCAGGGGGCATCGGGGAGCTGTTTTTT

V: TRBV7-9
J: TRBJ2-1
size: -
D: TRBD1
CDR3: CASSPRQGTYNEQFF
DNA: TGTGCCAGCAGCCCCCGACAGGGAACCTACAATGAGCAGTTCTTC

V: TRBV4-3
J: TRBJ2-2
size: -
D: TRBD2
CDR3: CASSQEVGLAEANTGELFF
DNA: TGCGCCAGCAGCCAAGAAGTGGGACTAGCGGAAGCGAACACCGGGGAGCTGTTTTTT

V: TRBV28
J: TRBJ2-7
size: once
D: -
CDR3: CASSLGDTIYEQYF
DNA: TGTGCCAGCAGCCTGGGGGACACCATCTACGAGCAGTACTTC

V: TRBV19
J: TRBJ1-6
size: once
D: -
CDR3: CASGNPGVNSPLHF
DNA: TGTGCCAGTGGGAACCCCGGGGTAAATTCACCCCTCCACTTT

V: TRBV29-1
J: TRBJ2-7
size: -
D: TRBD1
CDR3: CSGQGPGSYEQYF
DNA: TGCAGCGGACAGGGCCCAGGCTCCTACGAGCAGTACTTC

V: TRBV19
J: TRBJ1-2
size: -
D: -
CDR3: CASMSALGYGYTF
DNA: TGTGCCAGTATGTCGGCTCTAGGGTATGGCTACACCTTC

V: TRBV6-5
J: TRBJ1-2
size: -
D: TRBD1
CDR3: CASSYTGDRDYGYTF
DNA: TGTGCCAGCAGTTACACTGGGGACAGGGACTATGGCTACACCTTC

V: TRBV6-5
J: TRBJ2-3
size: -
D: TRBD2
CDR3: CASSPLSGEDTQYF
DNA: TGTGCCAGCAGTCCCCTCAGCGGGGAAGATACGCAGTATTTT

V: TRBV6-1
J: TRBJ2-7
size: -
D: -
CDR3: CASSEGWDVIYEQYF
DNA: TGTGCCAGCAGTGAAGGCTGGGACGTGATCTACGAGCAGTACTTC

V: TRBV5-6
J: TRBJ2-2
size: -
D: -
CDR3: CASTNTGELFF
DNA: TGTGCCAGCACCAACACCGGGGAGCTGTTTTTT

V: TRBV7-9
J: TRBJ2-7
size: -
D: TRBD1
CDR3: CASSWDREDEQYF
DNA: TGTGCCAGCAGCTGGGACAGGGAAGACGAGCAGTACTTC

V: TRBV5-6
J: TRBJ1-2
size: -
D: -
CDR3: CASRDGTNYGYTF
DNA: TGTGCCAGCAGGGATGGGACGAACTATGGCTACACCTTC

V: TRBV9
J: TRBJ2-3
size: -
D: TRBD2
CDR3: CASSVESRLAGETDTQYF
DNA: TGTGCCAGCAGCGTAGAATCAAGACTAGCGGGAGAAACAGATACGCAGTATTTT

V: TRBV5-4
J: TRBJ1-4
size: -
D: -
CDR3: CASSQGMENNEKLFF
DNA: TGTGCCAGCAGCCAGGGGATGGAAAATAATGAAAAACTGTTTTTT

V: TRBV27
J: TRBJ2-2
size: -
D: -
CDR3: CASSFGVNTGELFF
DNA: TGTGCCAGCAGTTTTGGAGTTAACACCGGGGAGCTGTTTTTT

V: TRBV6-1
J: TRBJ2-7
size: -
D: -
CDR3: CASSASGPQYEQYF
DNA: TGTGCCAGCAGTGCCTCGGGGCCCCAATACGAGCAGTACTTC

V: TRBV27
J: TRBJ2-7
size: -
D: -
CDR3: CASSLSRGTVTYEQYF
DNA: TGTGCCAGCAGTTTATCGAGGGGGACCGTAACCTACGAGCAGTACTTC

V: TRBV6-5
J: TRBJ2-3
size: -
D: -
CDR3: CASSYRLDRADTQYF
DNA: TGTGCCAGCAGTTACAGGCTAGATCGGGCAGATACGCAGTATTTT

V: TRBV10-3
J: TRBJ2-5
size: -
D: TRBD1
CDR3: CAISDSQGESRWETQYF
DNA: TGTGCCATCAGTGATTCACAGGGGGAGAGTCGATGGGAGACCCAGTACTTC

V: TRBV9
J: TRBJ2-2
size: once
D: -
CDR3: CASSVRSVANTGELFF
DNA: TGTGCCAGCAGCGTACGCAGCGTCGCGAACACCGGGGAGCTGTTTTTT

V: TRBV27
J: TRBJ1-3
size: -
D: -
CDR3: CASSANGDHSGNTIYF
DNA: TGTGCCAGCAGTGCAAACGGGGACCACTCTGGAAACACCATATATTTT

V: TRBV6-1
J: TRBJ2-7
size: -
D: -
CDR3: CASSLPGYEQYF
DNA: TGTGCCAGCAGTTTGCCGGGGTACGAGCAGTACTTC

V: TRBV28
J: TRBJ2-1
size: once
D: TRBD2
CDR3: CASSQAGADMVQFF
DNA: TGTGCCAGCAGTCAAGCGGGGGCCGACATGGTGCAGTTCTTC

V: TRBV4-3
J: TRBJ1-1
size: -
D: -
CDR3: CASSHLESTEAFF
DNA: TGCGCCAGCAGCCACCTGGAAAGTACTGAAGCTTTCTTT

V: TRBV19
J: TRBJ2-1
size: -
D: -
CDR3: CASSIAEVIVDEQFF
DNA: TGTGCCAGTAGTATAGCAGAGGTCATTGTTGATGAGCAGTTCTTC

V: TRBV29-1
J: TRBJ2-3
size: -
D: TRBD2
CDR3: CSVDLSPTSGVGGTDTQYF
DNA: TGCAGCGTTGACCTGAGTCCGACTAGCGGGGTGGGGGGCACAGATACGCAGTATTTT

V: TRBV6-1
J: TRBJ1-2
size: -
D: -
CDR3: CASSTGSRQVYGYTF
DNA: TGTGCCAGCAGTACCGGGAGCCGGCAAGTCTATGGCTACACCTTC

V: TRBV4-1
J: TRBJ1-1
size: -
D: -
CDR3: CASSQEGEGRENTEAFF
DNA: TGCGCCAGCAGCCAAGAGGGAGAGGGCAGGGAGAACACTGAAGCTTTCTTT

V: TRBV10-3
J: TRBJ2-1
size: -
D: -
CDR3: CAISERGYPSSYNEQFF
DNA: TGTGCCATCAGTGAGCGGGGGTATCCTAGCTCCTACAATGAGCAGTTCTTC

V: TRBV7-9
J: TRBJ2-1
size: -
D: -
CDR3: CASSLVSGSSYNEQFF
DNA: TGTGCCAGCAGCTTAGTTTCGGGTTCCTCCTACAATGAGCAGTTCTTC

V: TRBV6-5
J: TRBJ1-2
size: -
D: -
CDR3: CASSLGRGYYGYTF
DNA: TGTGCCAGCAGCCTTGGCAGGGGCTACTATGGCTACACCTTC

V: TRBV13
J: TRBJ2-3
size: -
D: -
CDR3: CASSFAGTTDTQYF
DNA: TGTGCCAGCAGCTTCGCAGGGACCACAGATACGCAGTATTTT

V: TRBV4-1
J: TRBJ1-2
size: -
D: -
CDR3: CASSQERQGARGYTF
DNA: TGCGCCAGCAGCCAAGAAAGGCAGGGCGCCCGGGGCTACACCTTC

V: TRBV7-9
J: TRBJ1-1
size: -
D: -
CDR3: CASSFSEVEAFF
DNA: TGTGCCAGCAGCTTTTCGGAGGTTGAAGCTTTCTTT

V: TRBV6-5
J: TRBJ2-5
size: -
D: -
CDR3: CASSQGYGETQYF
DNA: TGTGCCAGCAGTCAGGGGTACGGGGAGACCCAGTACTTC

V: TRBV7-9
J: TRBJ1-1
size: -
D: -
CDR3: CASSMDGETEAFF
DNA: TGTGCCAGCAGCATGGACGGGGAAACTGAAGCTTTCTTT

V: TRBV6-5
J: TRBJ2-7
size: -
D: -
CDR3: CASSYDSSYEQYF
DNA: TGTGCCAGCAGTTACGACAGCTCCTACGAGCAGTACTTC

V: TRBV6-1
J: TRBJ1-4
size: -
D: TRBD1
CDR3: CASKGQGEVREKLFF
DNA: TGTGCCAGCAAAGGACAGGGTGAGGTTCGTGAAAAACTGTTTTTT

V: TRBV21-1
J: TRBJ2-3
size: -
D: -
CDR3: CASSKGNRSASTDTQYF
DNA: TGTGCCAGCAGCAAAGGGAACAGGTCTGCTAGCACAGATACGCAGTATTTT

V: TRBV28
J: TRBJ2-1
size: -
D: TRBD2
CDR3: CASSFTSGRLVGYNEQFF
DNA: TGTGCCAGCAGTTTCACCAGCGGGAGGCTAGTGGGATACAATGAGCAGTTCTTC

V: TRBV7-9
J: TRBJ2-2
size: -
D: -
CDR3: CASSLSGINTGELFF
DNA: TGTGCCAGCAGCCTCTCCGGGATTAACACCGGGGAGCTGTTTTTT

V: TRBV5-5
J: TRBJ2-7
size: -
D: TRBD2
CDR3: CASSRTSGGYEQYF
DNA: TGTGCCAGCAGCCGGACTAGCGGGGGGTACGAGCAGTACTTC